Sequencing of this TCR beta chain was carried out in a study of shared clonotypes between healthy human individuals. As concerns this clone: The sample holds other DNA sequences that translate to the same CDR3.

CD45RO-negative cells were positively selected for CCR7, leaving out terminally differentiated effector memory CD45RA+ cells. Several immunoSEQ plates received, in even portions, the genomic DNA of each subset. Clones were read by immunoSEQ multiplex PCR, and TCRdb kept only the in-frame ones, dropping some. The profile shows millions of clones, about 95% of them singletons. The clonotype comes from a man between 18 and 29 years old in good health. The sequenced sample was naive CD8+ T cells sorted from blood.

CDR3: CASSLGGSGANVLTF. The CDR3 nucleotides are TGTGCCAGCAGTCTAGGTGGCTCTGGGGCCAACGTCCTGACTTTC. V gene TRBV9 combines with J gene TRBJ2-6; D ambiguous. V lost 5 bases and J lost 0, with 9 bases in between. This CDR3 region has 15 residues. The germline V gene encodes CDR1 SGDLS and CDR2 YYNGEE.